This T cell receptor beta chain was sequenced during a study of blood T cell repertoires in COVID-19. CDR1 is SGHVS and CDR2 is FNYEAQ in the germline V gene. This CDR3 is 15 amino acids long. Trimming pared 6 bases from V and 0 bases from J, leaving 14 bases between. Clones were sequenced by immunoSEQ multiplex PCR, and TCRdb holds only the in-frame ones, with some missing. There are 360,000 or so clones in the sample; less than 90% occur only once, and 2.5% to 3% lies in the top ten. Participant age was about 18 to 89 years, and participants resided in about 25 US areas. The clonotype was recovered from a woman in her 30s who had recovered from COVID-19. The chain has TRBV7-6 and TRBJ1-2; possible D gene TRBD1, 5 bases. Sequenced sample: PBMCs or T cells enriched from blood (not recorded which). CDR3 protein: CASSPQGLANYGYTF. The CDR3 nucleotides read TGTGCCAGCAGTCCCCAGGGTTTAGCTAACTATGGCTACACCTTC.